The rows below give T cell receptor beta chains drawn from one sample of a study of T-cell reconstitution after alpha-beta-depleted transplantation in children. TCRdb re-called the PCR reads with MiXCR, one entry per CDR3 protein. The sample contains about 500,000 distinct CDR3 sequences, less than 35% of which appear only once. The source material was PBMCs from the stem cell graft donor, sampled from the stem cell graft. Every receptor here comes from a human donor who donated a stem cell graft to a child with aplastic anemia. The CDR3 runs from the conserved cysteine through the conserved F or W. Size values are once, few and many counts, or a class for expanded clones, and some rows have none.

clone_size	v_call	j_call	cdr3_aa
few	TRBV7-9	TRBJ2-1	CASSWDLPKGNEQFF
-	TRBV5-6	TRBJ2-5	CASSHLIRQGLLGLQETQYF
-	TRBV30	TRBJ2-2	CAWSVRSRGELFF
-	TRBV2	TRBJ2-1	CASVWGQGSYNEQFF
-	TRBV29-1	TRBJ2-2	CSAERGTGGELFF
-	TRBV7-2	TRBJ1-5	CASSLEALGNQPQHF
-	TRBV4-2	TRBJ2-1	CASSPKIAGVGNEQFF
-	TRBV28	TRBJ2-1	CASSVTNRGQSTYNEQFF
-	TRBV10-3	TRBJ2-2	CAISEPPDRAYTGELFF
-	TRBV4-1	TRBJ1-2	CASSLDRRLYYGYTF
few	TRBV18	TRBJ1-2	CASSPFEGRSNYGYTF
-	TRBV4-3	TRBJ2-7	CASSQGRPVGRAYEQYF
few	TRBV7-2	TRBJ2-7	CASSSDRGGEQYF
few	TRBV6-5	TRBJ2-1	CASRPGTLDNEQFF
many	TRBV7-9	TRBJ1-5	CASSLGNQPQHF
-	TRBV5-1	TRBJ2-5	CASSSTHQETQYF
-	TRBV6-2/TRBV6-3	TRBJ1-2	CASSLTRDEVYGYTF
-	TRBV12-3/TRBV12-4	TRBJ1-5	CASSLDSLKNQPQHF
-	TRBV5-4	TRBJ2-5	CASSLVDATVTKETQYF
few	TRBV20-1	TRBJ2-5	CSARGLAGGIQETQYF
few	TRBV7-9	TRBJ2-1	CASSLSIRGQGGEQFF
few	TRBV24-1	TRBJ2-1	CATSDPSGSSKHEQFF
-	TRBV12-3/TRBV12-4	TRBJ2-2	CASSSTGLTIGELFF
few	TRBV10-3	TRBJ1-5	CAISPTGRGQPQHF
few	TRBV6-5	TRBJ1-2	CASRPWDSNYGYTF
-	TRBV20-1	TRBJ1-4	CSARLGAGANEKLFF
-	TRBV12-3/TRBV12-4	TRBJ2-7	CASRGPDRFLYEQYF
-	TRBV27	TRBJ2-1	CASPPGTANEQFF
few	TRBV29-1	TRBJ1-2	CSASTGGEDYGYTF
once	TRBV27	TRBJ1-2	CASSDRGTYGYTF
few	TRBV12-3/TRBV12-4	TRBJ2-5	CASSFEQGSSETQYF
-	TRBV12-3/TRBV12-4	TRBJ2-5	CASSNPLAQETQYF
-	TRBV20-1	TRBJ2-4	CSAVGLAGWENIQYF
few	TRBV6-1	TRBJ2-7	CASSVQDSHEQYF
-	TRBV18	TRBJ1-5	CASSRDRSAGPQHF
-	TRBV18	TRBJ1-6	CASSPEQGADYNSPLHF
few	TRBV4-3	TRBJ1-1	CASSPGRGVETEAFF
-	TRBV20-1	TRBJ2-1	CSARPGPSYNEQFF
-	TRBV11-2	TRBJ2-5	CASSLGLAGLETQYF
few	TRBV29-1	TRBJ2-1	CSPPQGVYNEQFF
few	TRBV29-1	TRBJ2-7	CSVEAGRGTYEQYF
-	TRBV5-1	TRBJ2-1	CASSIHSGNYATEQFF
few	TRBV27	TRBJ1-5	CASSSRGLFNQPQHF
-	TRBV7-3	TRBJ2-5	CASSLTGKETQYF
-	TRBV19	TRBJ2-7	CASSRDRAEQYF
few	TRBV10-3	TRBJ2-5	CAISRDSQETQYF
-	TRBV5-1	TRBJ2-4	CASSFFRGPKNIQYF
-	TRBV5-1	TRBJ2-7	CASSLGQPLGEQYF
-	TRBV6-5	TRBJ2-5	CASSYSGTGFVETQYF
few	TRBV10-2	TRBJ2-3	CASVDRGESPVKDTQYF
-	TRBV12-3/TRBV12-4	TRBJ1-2	CASTPQGGGRGYTF
-	TRBV29-1	TRBJ1-5	CSVVGGGGNQPQHF
-	TRBV18	TRBJ2-1	CASSPSGAEQFF
-	TRBV6-5	TRBJ2-7	CASSHDRFSYEQYF
few	TRBV20-1	TRBJ2-3	CSAPPGLAGGPRNTQYF
-	TRBV25-1	TRBJ2-5	CASSEGGPLTQYF
few	TRBV11-2	TRBJ2-7	CASSLVTSSSGRVREQYF